The 7 T cell receptor beta chains in this list originate from one sample, sequenced in a study of shared clonotypes between healthy human individuals (dated by TCRdb to 2019 to 2021). Libraries were prepared through the immunoSEQ multiplex PCR assay. TCRdb carries this immuneACCESS record with in-frame sequences only. Its versions omit some clonotypes, under half of them owing to an unresolved V gene in the studies checked, with the rest unexplained. The sample table contains 2 million to 2.5 million clones; only one count was recorded for over 90% of them. The ten largest clones represent under 0.45% of the sample. The sample comprised naive CD4+ T cells from PBMCs. The cell subset or site label on this specimen signifies: CD45RA+ positively selected. Receptors were obtained from a man younger than 35 in good health. Some clones in this sample may be carry-over from other donors' samples.

The sample holds one count of this clone. V and J are TRBV7-8 and TRBJ2-7; maybe TRBD2 (5 bases). The CDR3 extends over 16 amino acids. Trimming removed 2 bases at V and 7 bases at J, with 21 bases between. Germline V CDR1 and CDR2: SGHVS, FQNEAQ. CDR3 region: CASSLQPRGPLREQYF. CDR3 sequence (DNA): TGTGCCAGCAGCTTACAGCCCCGAGGGCCGCTTAGGGAGCAGTACTTC.

V usage is TRBV9 and J usage is TRBJ1-1; D gene unclear. Trimming pared 0 bases from V and 8 bases from J, leaving 14 bases between. The CDR3 consists of 14 residues. From germline, CDR1 is SGDLS and CDR2 YYNGEE. CDR3 protein: CASSVGFSEREAFF. CDR3 DNA sequence: TGTGCCAGCAGCGTAGGGTTCTCGGAGAGAGAAGCTTTCTTT.

This chain links TRBV5-1 with TRBJ2-5; 8 nucleotides line up with TRBD1. Per germline, CDR1 SGHRS and CDR2 YFSETQ. The CDR3 is 15 amino acids. With V trimmed by 0 bases and J by 5 bases, 6 bases remained unmatched. CDR3 sequence: CASSLGPDRAETQYF. CDR3 DNA sequence: TGCGCCAGCAGCTTGGGCCCGGACAGGGCCGAGACCCAGTACTTC.

The chain joins TRBV6-5 to TRBJ1-4; 8 nucleotides align to TRBD1. Per the germline V gene, CDR1 is MNHEY and CDR2 is SVGAGI. Germline trimming cut 6 bases from V and 1 base from J; bases unmatched to any gene: 4. The CDR3 has 15 residues. This CDR3 is CASRKTGGTNEKLFF. In DNA form, the CDR3 reads TGTGCCAGCAGGAAAACAGGGGGAACTAATGAAAAACTGTTTTTT.

The CDR3 DNA sequence: TGTGCCAGCAGCTTGGCCGGGACTATGAACACCGGGGAGCTGTTTTTT. Its translation is CASSLAGTMNTGELFF. The chain recombines TRBV5-4 with TRBJ2-2; TRBD2 aligns across 7 bases. Unmatched junction bases numbered 3, after V lost 0 bases and J lost 1 base. From germline, CDR1 is SGHNT and CDR2 YYREEE (reference sequence). CDR3 length equals 16 residues.

The gene calls are TRBV2 and TRBJ2-1; D is uncertain. The ends were cut back, 0 bases at V and 8 bases at J, with 5 bases in the middle. Germline V CDR1 and CDR2: SNHLY, FYNNEI. The CDR3 totals 12 residues. The CDR3 here is CASSEAGDEQFF. The CDR3 nucleotides read TGTGCCAGCAGTGAAGCGGGTGATGAGCAGTTCTTC.

About this clone itself: A single base separates this from a much larger clone, so it may be a read error. Other DNA sequences within the sample encode an identical CDR3. V gene TRBV11-3 combines with J gene TRBJ2-2; D gene uncertain. The CDR3 runs 12 residues. V lost 3 bases, J lost 1 base, and 0 bases lay in between. The germline V gene encodes CDR1 SGHNT and CDR2 YENEEA. CDR3 protein: CASSLNTGELFF. Written as DNA, the CDR3 is TGTGCCAGCAGCTTGAACACCGGGGAGCTGTTTTTT.